This TCR beta chain came from a study of cytomegalovirus exposure and HLA in healthy donors. Points from the study as a whole: Reports showed the classifier diagnosing cytomegalovirus status with high specificity and sensitivity. TCR beta chains numbering some 160 were designated cytomegalovirus-associated. Subsequent analysis showed first-cohort TCR clusters tending to co-occur in over a hundred validation repertoires. Across donors, most TCRs were seen rarely, yet some public ones were widespread.

This clone was detected only once. No antigen is known for it. TCRdb keeps only in-frame clones here, not all; method: immunoSEQ multiplex PCR. Of some 240,000 clones listed, roughly 86% are singletons. The receptor was derived from a woman between 25 and 40 years old in good health and CMV-seropositive. The sample taken for sequencing was PBMCs.

For the CDR3, the DNA is TGTGCCAGCAGTTACTCTACTAGGAATTCACCCCTCCACTTT. It yields the protein CASSYSTRNSPLHF. The rearrangement uses TRBV6-5 and TRBJ1-6; D is uncertain. CDR1 is MNHEY and CDR2 is SVGAGI in the germline V gene. CDR3 length: 14 amino acids. V dropped 0 bases and J dropped 7 bases, with 7 bases sitting between them.